Listed here are 25 T cell receptor beta chains from one sample, sequenced in a study of chemoradiotherapy in HPV16-positive cancers. Here immunoSEQ multiplex PCR was the method, and the copy in TCRdb shows in-frame clones only, minus some. Of approximately 12,000 clones in the sample, 65% to 85% were seen once. Sampling was conducted from a patient who underwent chemoradiotherapy. The receptors here all came from a human donor with HPV-associated anogenital cancer.

The V call is TRBV28, the J call TRBJ1-1; D remains ambiguous. Trimming pared 1 base from V and 1 base from J, leaving 7 bases between. In germline, CDR1 is MDHEN, CDR2 SYDVKM. The CDR3 runs 14 residues. CDR3 amino acids: CASSLLVKNTEAFF. For the CDR3, the DNA is TGTGCCAGCAGTTTATTAGTGAAGAACACTGAAGCTTTCTTT. The full variable domain, with the rest looked up from reference TRBV28 and TRBJ1-1, is DVKVTQSSRYLVKRTGEKVFLECVQDMDHENMFWYRQDPGLGLRLIYFSYDVKMKEKGDIPEGYSVSREKKERFSLILESASTNQTSMYLCASSLLVKNTEAFFGQGTRLTVV.

The rearrangement uses TRBV28 and TRBJ2-1; possibly TRBD2 for D (5 bases). Germline lookup yields CDR1 MDHEN and CDR2 SYDVKM. The V end was cut by 6 bases, the J end by 3 bases, with 15 bases between. This CDR3 has 15 amino acids. The chain's CDR3 is CASSLAGPLYNEQFF. The CDR3 DNA follows: TGTGCCAGCAGCCTAGCCGGCCCGCTCTACAATGAGCAGTTCTTC. The full variable domain, its missing parts supplied by reference TRBV28 and TRBJ2-1, is DVKVTQSSRYLVKRTGEKVFLECVQDMDHENMFWYRQDPGLGLRLIYFSYDVKMKEKGDIPEGYSVSREKKERFSLILESASTNQTSMYLCASSLAGPLYNEQFFGPGTRLTVL.

The CDR3 loop reads CASKVGLLKNYEQYF. CDR3 coding DNA: TGTGCCAGCAAGGTGGGACTACTAAAAAACTACGAGCAGTACTTC. The rearrangement uses TRBV6-6 and TRBJ2-7, with TRBD2 matching over 7 bases. Trimming removed 7 bases from V and 3 bases from J; junction bases left unmatched: 12. There are 15 residues in the CDR3. Per the germline V gene, CDR1 is MNHNY and CDR2 is SVGAGI (reference sequence).

The V and J genes are TRBV18 and TRBJ2-5, with D hard to call. Trimming removed 3 bases at V and 5 bases at J, with 4 bases between. This CDR3 contains 11 residues. Germline V gene lookup returns CDR1 KGHSH and CDR2 LQKENI. The CDR3 region is CASSPQETQYF. CDR3 DNA sequence: TGTGCCAGCTCACCGCAGGAGACCCAGTACTTC.

DNA for the CDR3: TGTGCCAGCAGTTTCCGGACCTCTTGGACAGGGGTACTAGAGACCCAGTACTTC. Residues: CASSFRTSWTGVLETQYF. This chain connects TRBV28 to TRBJ2-5, with TRBD1 matching over 9 bases. Germline-derived CDR1 and CDR2 are MDHEN and SYDVKM. V lost 3 bases and J lost 4; bases outside the gene matches: 15. The CDR3 length is 18 residues. The complete variable domain, with remaining parts taken from reference TRBV28 and TRBJ2-5, reads DVKVTQSSRYLVKRTGEKVFLECVQDMDHENMFWYRQDPGLGLRLIYFSYDVKMKEKGDIPEGYSVSREKKERFSLILESASTNQTSMYLCASSFRTSWTGVLETQYFGPGTRLLVL.

The gene calls are TRBV10-3 and TRBJ1-2; D gene ambiguous. The germline CDR1 and CDR2 sequences are ENHRY and SYGVKD. The CDR3 is made up of 13 amino acids. Trimming removed 6 bases from V and 4 bases from J, with 12 bases in between. For the CDR3, the DNA is TGTGCCATCAGCGGGAGTTCCGGCTATGGCTACACCTTC. Protein: CAISGSSGYGYTF.

The CDR3 region is CASRVRSSSYEQYF. The CDR3 DNA follows: TGCGCCAGCAGGGTGAGGTCCAGCTCCTACGAGCAGTACTTC. The chain combines TRBV5-1 with TRBJ2-7; D unclear. The germline gives CDR1 SGHRS, CDR2 YFSETQ. There are 14 residues in the CDR3. The V gene lost 5 bases and the J gene lost 0 bases, with 12 bases spanning the gap.

In this sample, this clone turned up once. The chain joins TRBV7-6 to TRBJ1-1; a possible D gene is TRBD1 (5 bases). This CDR3 comprises 13 residues. Germline CDR1 is SGHVS and CDR2 is FNYEAQ. V lost 5 bases and J 1 base, leaving 8 bases between the germline ends. Here the CDR3 reads CASSQTANTEAFF. In nucleotides, the CDR3 is TGTGCCAGCAGCCAGACAGCGAACACTGAAGCTTTCTTT.

The V gene is TRBV9, the J gene TRBJ1-1, with a possible D match to TRBD1 (5 bases). The CDR3 is 15 amino acids. The germline CDR1 and CDR2 sequences are SGDLS and YYNGEE. The V end lost 3 bases, the J end lost 0 bases, and 12 bases lay between the germline ends. The CDR3 spells CASSAGLYMNTEAFF. As DNA, the CDR3 is TGTGCCAGCAGCGCGGGACTTTACATGAACACTGAAGCTTTCTTT.

The table lists this clone with a few counts. This sequence joins TRBV18 and TRBJ2-7; tentative D call: TRBD1 (6 bases). V shed 4 bases and J shed 3 bases, with 10 bases lying between them. CDR3 length: 13 amino acids. Germline V CDR1 and CDR2: KGHSH, LQKENI. The CDR3 is CASSRQVDYEQYF. The CDR3, as DNA: TGTGCCAGCTCACGACAGGTGGACTACGAGCAGTACTTC.

This clone was observed a handful of times. This sequence joins TRBV4-1 and TRBJ1-2; no firm D call. The germline V gene encodes CDR1 MGHRA and CDR2 YSYEKL. V was trimmed by 0 bases and J by 4 bases, leaving 6 bases between them. The CDR3 is made up of 13 amino acids. CDR3 loop: CASSQDRSYGYTF. In DNA, the CDR3 is TGCGCCAGCAGCCAAGACAGGAGCTATGGCTACACCTTC.

The chain joins TRBV6-5 to TRBJ1-1, with 7 bases lining up with TRBD1. The trim removed 0 bases at V and 8 bases at J, leaving 6 bases unmatched. Germline CDR1 MNHEY, CDR2 SVGAGI. The CDR3 totals 14 residues. The chain's CDR3 is CASSYSRGQSEAFF. CDR3 coding DNA: TGTGCCAGCAGTTACTCCCGGGGACAGTCAGAAGCTTTCTTT.

The chain uses TRBV27 and TRBJ1-2; D unclear. This CDR3 is 13 amino acids long. The ends were cut back, 8 bases at V and 3 bases at J, with 13 bases in the middle. CDR1 is MNHEY and CDR2 is SMNVEV in the germline V gene (reference sequence). The CDR3 loop reads CASRGQMHYGYTF. For the CDR3, the DNA is TGTGCCAGCCGAGGGCAGATGCACTATGGCTACACCTTC.

The table lists this clone with a count of one. V is TRBV28 and J is TRBJ2-1; 8 nucleotides align to TRBD2. Germline V CDR1 and CDR2: MDHEN, SYDVKM. The J segment lost 5 bases and the V segment lost 5 bases, leaving 5 bases of the junction unmatched. The length of the CDR3 is 14 residues. CDR3 DNA sequence: TGTGCCAGCAGTCCAGGGACTAGAAACAATGAGCAGTTCTTC. It encodes CASSPGTRNNEQFF.

The V gene is TRBV27, the J gene TRBJ2-3; D uncertain. V was clipped by 2 bases and J by 2 bases, with 11 bases between them. In germline, CDR1 is MNHEY, CDR2 SMNVEV (reference sequence). This CDR3 spans 15 amino acids. The CDR3 is CASSLGAPPTDTQYF. DNA of the CDR3: TGTGCCAGCAGTTTAGGAGCCCCCCCCACAGATACGCAGTATTTT.

This clone turned up a few times. The chain employs TRBV9 and TRBJ1-2; D may be TRBD1 (5 bases). CDR3 length: 14 amino acids. The V gene lost 3 bases and the J gene lost 5 bases, with 14 bases spanning the gap. Germline values: CDR1 SGDLS, CDR2 YYNGEE. The CDR3: CASSENTGSYGYTF. CDR3 DNA sequence: TGTGCCAGCAGCGAGAACACAGGCTCTTATGGCTACACCTTC.

V usage is TRBV7-9 and J usage is TRBJ1-5; D is unclear. The V gene's germline CDR1 is SEHNR and CDR2 FQNEAQ (reference sequence). Trimming shortened V by 1 base and J by 4 bases, and 8 bases separated the two germline ends. The CDR3 extends over 14 amino acids. For the CDR3, the DNA is TGTGCCAGCAGCTTAGATCTTCCTAATCAGCCCCAGCATTTT. Its translation: CASSLDLPNQPQHF.

The V call is TRBV30, the J call TRBJ2-7; D remains ambiguous. This CDR3 is built from 10 residues. Germline V gene sequence: CDR1 GTSNPN, CDR2 SVGIG (reference sequence). Trimming removed 6 bases at V and 4 bases at J, with 7 bases between. For the CDR3, the DNA is TGTGCCTGCGGCACTTACGAGCAGTACTTC. It is translated as CACGTYEQYF.

V usage is TRBV6-6 and J usage is TRBJ1-2; D ambiguous. This CDR3 contains 12 residues. V was pared by 5 bases and J by 4 bases, with 8 bases between. Germline CDR1 reads MNHNY; CDR2 reads SVGAGI (reference sequence). Here the CDR3 reads CASSEAGYGYTF. The CDR3 region has the DNA TGTGCCAGCAGTGAGGCGGGCTATGGCTACACCTTC.

The V gene is TRBV27, the J gene TRBJ2-3, with TRBD1 as a possible D gene (6 bases). The CDR3 totals 15 residues. Germline V gene data show CDR1 as MNHEY and CDR2 as SMNVEV (reference sequence). V gave up 6 bases and J gave up 4 bases, with 17 bases separating them. The CDR3 sequence: CASRAGTHRADTQYF. The CDR3 bases are TGTGCCAGCAGAGCCGGGACCCACAGGGCAGATACGCAGTATTTT.

The chain joins TRBV6-1 to TRBJ2-1, with 10 nucleotides matching TRBD2. The V segment lost 4 bases and the J segment 3 bases; nucleotides outside the gene matches: 15. CDR1 and CDR2 (germline): MNHNS, SASEGT. CDR3 length: 19 amino acids. The CDR3 protein is CASSAGLAGEGSIYNEQFF. CDR3 sequence (DNA): TGTGCCAGCAGTGCCGGGCTAGCGGGAGAGGGATCAATCTACAATGAGCAGTTCTTC.

The chain employs TRBV14 and TRBJ2-7; D uncertain. Germline V gives CDR1 SGHDN, CDR2 FVKESK. Trimming removed 1 base at V and 3 bases at J, with 7 bases between. This CDR3 is built from 13 residues. The CDR3: CASSQVPGYEQYF. The CDR3 bases are TGTGCCAGCAGCCAAGTTCCGGGCTACGAGCAGTACTTC. Filled out from reference TRBV14 and TRBJ2-7, the complete variable domain reads EAGVTQFPSHSVIEKGQTVTLRCDPISGHDNLYWYRRVMGKEIKFLLHFVKESKQDESGMPNNRFLAERTGGTYSTLKVQPAELEDSGVYFCASSQVPGYEQYFGPGTRLTVT.

This clone was seen only once. The CDR3 spells CASSLLGTVNTGELFF. The CDR3 bases are TGCGCCAGCAGCTTGTTGGGGACAGTGAACACCGGGGAGCTGTTTTTT. The rearrangement joins TRBV5-1 to TRBJ2-2; TRBD1 aligns across 7 bases. V shed 1 base and J 1 base; nucleotides not matched to a gene: 4. Germline CDR1 reads SGHRS; CDR2 reads YFSETQ. There are 16 residues in the CDR3.

This clone showed up just a few times. V usage is TRBV7-8 and J usage is TRBJ2-5; 8 nucleotides align to TRBD2. The germline V gene encodes CDR1 SGHVS and CDR2 FQNEAQ. The CDR3 length is 14 residues. J gave up 2 bases and V 4 bases, and 3 bases lay outside the gene matches. The CDR3 nucleotides read TGTGCCAGCAGCTCCCGACTAGCGCAAGAGACCCAGTACTTC. Protein product: CASSSRLAQETQYF.

This chain links TRBV7-2 with TRBJ2-3; the D is unclear. Germline values: CDR1 SGHTA, CDR2 FQGNSA. This CDR3 spans 15 amino acids. V dropped 5 bases and J dropped 0 bases, with 12 bases sitting between them. CDR3 sequence reads: CASSPLADSTDTQYF. CDR3 in DNA: TGTGCCAGCAGCCCCTTGGCGGATAGCACAGATACGCAGTATTTT.